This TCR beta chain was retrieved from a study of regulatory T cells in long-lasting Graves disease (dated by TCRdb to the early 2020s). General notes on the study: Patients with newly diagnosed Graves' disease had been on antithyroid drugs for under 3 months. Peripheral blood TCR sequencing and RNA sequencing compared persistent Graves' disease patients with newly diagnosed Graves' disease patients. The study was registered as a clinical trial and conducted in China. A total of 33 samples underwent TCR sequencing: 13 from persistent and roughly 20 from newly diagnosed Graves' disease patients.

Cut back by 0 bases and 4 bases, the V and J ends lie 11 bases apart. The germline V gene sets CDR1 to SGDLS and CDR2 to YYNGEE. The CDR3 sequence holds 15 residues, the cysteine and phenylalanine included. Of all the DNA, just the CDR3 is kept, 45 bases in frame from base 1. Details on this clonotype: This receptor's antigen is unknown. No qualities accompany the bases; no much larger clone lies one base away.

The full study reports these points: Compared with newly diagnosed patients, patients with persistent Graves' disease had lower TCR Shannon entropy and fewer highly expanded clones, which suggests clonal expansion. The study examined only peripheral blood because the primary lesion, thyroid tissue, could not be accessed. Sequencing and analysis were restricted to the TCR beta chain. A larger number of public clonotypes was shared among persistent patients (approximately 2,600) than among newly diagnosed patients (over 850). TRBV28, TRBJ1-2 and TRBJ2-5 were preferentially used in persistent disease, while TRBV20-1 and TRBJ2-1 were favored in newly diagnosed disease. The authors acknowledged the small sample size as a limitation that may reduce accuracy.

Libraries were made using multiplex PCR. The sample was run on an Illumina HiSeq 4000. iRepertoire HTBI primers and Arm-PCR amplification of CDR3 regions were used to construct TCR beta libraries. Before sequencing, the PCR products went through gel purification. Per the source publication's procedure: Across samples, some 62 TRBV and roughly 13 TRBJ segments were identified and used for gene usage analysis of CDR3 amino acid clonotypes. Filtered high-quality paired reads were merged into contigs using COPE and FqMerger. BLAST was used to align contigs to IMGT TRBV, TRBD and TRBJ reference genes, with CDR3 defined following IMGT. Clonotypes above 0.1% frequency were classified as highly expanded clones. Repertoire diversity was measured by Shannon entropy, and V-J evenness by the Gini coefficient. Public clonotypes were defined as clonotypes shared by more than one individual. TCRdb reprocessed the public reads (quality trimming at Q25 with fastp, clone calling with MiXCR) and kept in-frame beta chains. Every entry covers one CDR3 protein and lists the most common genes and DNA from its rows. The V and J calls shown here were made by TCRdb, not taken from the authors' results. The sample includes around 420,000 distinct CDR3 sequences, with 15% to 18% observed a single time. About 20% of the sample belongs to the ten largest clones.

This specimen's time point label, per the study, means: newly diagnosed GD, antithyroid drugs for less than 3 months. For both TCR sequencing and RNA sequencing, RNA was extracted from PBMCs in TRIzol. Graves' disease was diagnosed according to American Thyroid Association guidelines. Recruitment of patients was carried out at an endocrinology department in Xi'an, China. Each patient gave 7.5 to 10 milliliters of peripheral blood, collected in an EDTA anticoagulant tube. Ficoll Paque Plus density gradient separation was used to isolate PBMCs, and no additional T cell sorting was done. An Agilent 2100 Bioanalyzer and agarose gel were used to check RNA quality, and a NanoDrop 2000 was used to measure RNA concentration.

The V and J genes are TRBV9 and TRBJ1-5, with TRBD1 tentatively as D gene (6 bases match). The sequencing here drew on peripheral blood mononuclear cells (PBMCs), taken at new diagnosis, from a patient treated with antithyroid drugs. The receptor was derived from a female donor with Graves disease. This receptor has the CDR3 CASSVGGGRNQPQHF. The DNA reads TGTGCCAGCAGCGTAGGGGGGGGCAGGAATCAGCCCCAGCATTTT.